The present T cell receptor (beta chain) was sequenced within a study of T cell responses to AZD1222 COVID-19 vaccine. Regarding the study as a whole: Nearly half of spike-specific TCRs reportedly target unmutated variant regions. Most donors were white British, females outnumbered males, and clonal diversity was possibly underestimated. No repertoire was sampled before or during the peak T cell response, only after it.

About this clone itself: As yet, its antigen is unknown.

Germline trimming cut 6 bases from V and 5 bases from J; bases unmatched to any gene: 7. This CDR3 has 15 amino acids. Germline CDR1 reads WSHSY; CDR2 reads SAAADI. Produced via immunoSEQ multiplex PCR; TCRdb's table is partial and in-frame only. The repertoire consists of 120,000 to 150,000 clones, with around nine tenths occurring once and the leading ten covering 3% to 3.5%. The TCR comes from an adult who received the AZD1222 COVID-19 vaccine. The chain uses TRBV10-2 and TRBJ2-5, with 12 bases that match TRBD2. This material consisted of peripheral blood, taken 28 days after the second AZD1222 dose. The CDR3 nucleotides read TGCGCCAGCAGAGTTTCTAGCGGGGGGGCGGAGACCCAGTACTTC. As protein: CASRVSSGGAETQYF.